The 2 T cell receptor beta chains below were found in one sample sequenced in a study of response to subunit inactivated influenza vaccine. Each CDR3 protein gets one entry after TCRdb re-called the RT-PCR reads with MiXCR. In the table there are under 800,000 distinct CDR3 sequences, approximately 13% of which are singletons. Sample: PBMCs from blood, taken approximately 15 days before vaccination. These receptors came from a man aged 50 to 59 who received an inactivated influenza vaccine.

The chain links TRBV4-2 to TRBJ1-1; TRBD1 matches 7 bases. CDR3 length equals 15 residues. Germline CDR1 LGHNA, CDR2 YNFKEQ. V dropped 5 bases and J dropped 2; count of bases not matched to a gene: 8. The CDR3 bases are TGTGCCAGCAGCGGGGGAGGGACAGCCAACACTGAAGCTTTCTTT. As protein: CASSGGGTANTEAFF.

This clonotype was observed a few times. The CDR3: CASSGSRGRANEKLFF. DNA of the CDR3: TGTGCCAGCAGCGGGTCCAGGGGGCGAGCTAATGAAAAACTGTTTTTT. V is TRBV5-5 and J is TRBJ1-4; TRBD1 matches at 8 bases. This CDR3 has 16 residues. After removal of 4 bases from V and 3 bases from J, the junction contained 8 bases not matched to a gene. Germline CDR1 reads SGHKS; CDR2 reads YYEKEE (reference sequence). Combining the CDR3 with reference TRBV5-5 and TRBJ1-4 gives the whole variable domain DAGVTQSPTHLIKTRGQQVTLRCSPISGHKSVSWYQQVLGQGPQFIFQYYEKEERGRGNFPDRFSARQFPNYSSELNVNALLLGDSALYLCASSGSRGRANEKLFFGSGTQLSVL.